This TCR beta chain was found in a study of neurological immune-mediated disorders. At least ten counts were recorded for this clonotype. TCRdb reanalysed the 5' RACE reads using MiXCR and keeps one entry per CDR3 protein. The sample lists fewer than 60,000 distinct CDR3 sequences, about 3.7% occurring once. Unsorted libraries were prepared from 2 million PBMCs held at -80 C. The TCR was taken from a man in his 60s with multiple sclerosis. The material sequenced was PBMCs.

CDR3 nucleotide sequence: TGTGCCAGCAGACTGGGGGGGAATTCACCCCTCCACTTT. Its translation: CASRLGGNSPLHF. The V call is TRBV12-3 or TRBV12-4, the J call TRBJ1-6; D may be TRBD1 (5 bases). V was cut by 6 bases and J by 7 bases, with 10 bases left in between. The CDR3 is 13 amino acids.